Below, 26 T cell receptor beta chains from the same sample are listed, as sequenced in a study of identical twins. TCRdb reprocessed the 5' RACE reads via MiXCR and lists one record per CDR3 protein. The sample lists roughly 1.6 million distinct CDR3 sequences, 25% to 35% occurring once. The specimen sequenced was cord blood. These receptor sequences come from a newborn girl in good health.

The gene calls are TRBV7-2 and TRBJ2-1; 10 bases match TRBD2. The CDR3 runs 20 residues. The junction had 14 bases not matched to a gene; V was cut back by 3 bases and J by 0 bases. Germline CDR1 reads SGHTA; CDR2 reads FQGNSA. This CDR3 reads CASSFKTSGVPFSSYNEQFF. The CDR3 bases are TGTGCCAGCAGCTTCAAAACTAGCGGGGTGCCCTTTAGCTCCTACAATGAGCAGTTCTTC.

This clonotype was observed a handful of times. V and J are TRBV2 and TRBJ2-7, with D maybe TRBD1 (5 bases). The germline V gene has CDR1 SNHLY and CDR2 FYNNEI. The CDR3 has 14 residues. With 2 bases removed from V and 4 bases from J, the gap between germline ends came to 12 bases. CDR3 protein: CASSEQGSLYEQYF. The CDR3 DNA reads as TGTGCCAGCAGTGAACAGGGATCACTTTACGAGCAGTACTTC.

The CDR3 DNA is TGTGCCAGCAGCTTGGAGAAGAACACTGAAGCTTTCTTT. Translating it yields CASSLEKNTEAFF. The chain employs TRBV27 and TRBJ1-1; no firm D call. V lost 6 bases, J lost 1 base, and 9 bases lay in between. The CDR3 is made up of 13 amino acids. Germline lookup yields CDR1 MNHEY and CDR2 SMNVEV (reference sequence).

This clonotype came up a few times. This may be a read error: a much more frequent sequence differs by one nucleotide. The rearrangement uses TRBV21-1 and TRBJ1-1. TRBV21-1 represents a pseudogene. CDR3 length: 11 amino acids. CDR3 loop: CASTSNTEAFF. CDR3 nucleotides: TGTGCCAGCACCTCGAACACTGAAGCTTTCTTT.

On this clonotype itself: An end of the junction does not agree with germline; a read error may underlie this. The rearrangement links TRBV29-1 to TRBJ1-1; D is uncertain. The germline V gene has CDR1 SQVTM and CDR2 ANQGSEA. The CDR3 spans 12 residues. CDR3 in DNA: TGCAGCGTCGCCCTCCCGGACCCTGAAGTTTTCTTT. Translating it yields CSVALPDPEVFF.

CDR3 in amino acids: CASSLDRDYNGYTF. The CDR3 nucleotides are TGTGCCAGCAGCTTGGACAGGGACTATAACGGCTACACCTTC. This chain joins TRBV7-9 and TRBJ1-2, with 8 bases lining up with TRBD1. The CDR3 runs to 14 residues. V shed 3 bases, J shed 8 bases, and the junction held 8 bases outside the gene matches. Germline lookup yields CDR1 SEHNR and CDR2 FQNEAQ (reference sequence).

This rearrangement joins TRBV15 to TRBJ2-3; D possibly corresponds to TRBD2 (5 bases). Germline V gives CDR1 LNHNV, CDR2 YYDKDF (reference sequence). The length of the CDR3 is 16 residues. V dropped 5 bases and J dropped 2 bases, with 17 bases sitting between them. The CDR3 loop reads CATSGSRLTPTDTQYF. DNA for the CDR3: TGTGCCACCAGCGGATCAAGACTAACGCCCACAGATACGCAGTATTTT.

On this clonotype itself: A read error is possible here, since a much larger clone lies one base away. The genes are TRBV5-1 and TRBJ2-1, with D unresolved. Germline-derived CDR1 and CDR2 are SGHRS and YFSETQ. The CDR3 consists of 14 residues. In DNA form, the CDR3 reads TGCGCCGGCAGCTACCTGCAAGGTCGCAATGAGCAGTTCTTC. Amino acids: CAGSYLQGRNEQFF.

Comments on this clonotype: The DNA is left out, because the CDR3 cannot be placed on it with certainty; the CDR3 is given as TCRdb lists it. V is TRBV5-1 and J is TRBJ2-2; the DNA was not compared with TRBD1, the D call given in the table. The CDR3 length is 16 residues, termini included. The V gene's germline CDR1 is SGHRS and CDR2 YFSETQ. The CDR3 spells CASILGGGPNTGELFF.

The V call is TRBV28, the J call TRBJ2-2; D uncertain. Germline V gives CDR1 MDHEN, CDR2 SYDVKM. V was clipped by 2 bases and J by 7 bases, with 5 bases between them. The CDR3 has 12 amino acids. CDR3 sequence (DNA): TGTGCCAGCAGTTTACGGAACGGGGAGCTGTTTTTT. It yields the protein CASSLRNGELFF.

This chain joins TRBV25-1 and TRBJ1-6; the match to TRBD1 covers 10 bases. CDR3 size: 15 residues. With 0 bases clipped from V and 9 bases from J, the junction kept 2 bases outside the gene matches. Germline loops: CDR1 MGHDK, CDR2 SYGVNS. The CDR3 bases are TGTGCCAGCAGTGAATATGGGACAGGGGTTTCACCCCTCCACTTT. Its protein product is CASSEYGTGVSPLHF.

This clonotype was found many times. V usage is TRBV27 and J usage is TRBJ2-7, with D possibly TRBD1 on 6 matching bases. The CDR3 consists of 11 residues. CDR1 is MNHEY, CDR2 SMNVEV, per germline (reference sequence). V was cut by 6 bases and J by 6 bases, with 9 bases left in between. The CDR3 protein is CASRQGSEQYF. The CDR3 nucleotides are TGTGCCAGCAGACAGGGATCCGAGCAGTACTTC.

The chain links TRBV6-1 to TRBJ2-2; no clear D. The CDR3 consists of 14 residues. Per germline, CDR1 MNHNS and CDR2 SASEGT. With 4 bases removed from V and 2 bases from J, the gap between germline ends came to 8 bases. The CDR3 loop is CASSVKPNTGELFF. The CDR3 coding sequence is TGTGCCAGCAGTGTGAAACCTAACACCGGGGAGCTGTTTTTT.

The chain carries TRBV27 and TRBJ1-3, with no clear D. CDR1 is MNHEY and CDR2 is SMNVEV in the germline V gene (reference sequence). Deletions cut 5 bases from V and 0 bases from J, with 8 bases between. There are 14 residues in the CDR3. The CDR3 nucleotides are TGTGCCAGCAGTCCCATCCACTCTGGAAACACCATATATTTT. It encodes CASSPIHSGNTIYF.

This clonotype turned up a few times. The chain carries TRBV25-1 and TRBJ1-3, with 7 bases that match TRBD1. Losses at the gene ends were 6 bases for V and 0 bases for J; bases not matched to a gene: 2. Germline V gives CDR1 MGHDK, CDR2 SYGVNS. The CDR3 is 14 amino acids. Here the CDR3 reads CASRDRFSGNTIYF. The DNA for the CDR3 is TGTGCCAGCAGGGACAGGTTCTCTGGAAACACCATATATTTT. The full variable domain, in which reference TRBV25-1 and TRBJ1-3 provide the parts outside the CDR3, is EADIYQTPRYLVIGTGKKITLECSQTMGHDKMYWYQQDPGMELHLIHYSYGVNSTEKGDLSSESTVSRIRTEHFPLTLESARPSHTSQYLCASRDRFSGNTIYFGEGSWLTVV.

In the case of this clonotype: A single base separates this from a much larger clone, so it may be a read error. The genes are TRBV10-3 and TRBJ2-4; D perhaps matches TRBD2 (5 bases). Germline V gene lookup returns CDR1 ENHRY and CDR2 SYGVKD. This CDR3 has 16 residues. The CDR3 DNA is TGTGCCATCAGTGAGTCAGGGCGTCTAGCCAAAAACATTCGGTACTTC. It is translated as CAISESGRLAKNIRYF.

The CDR3 spells CSARKALGQGTGNTIYF. CDR3 nucleotides: TGCAGTGCTAGGAAGGCGTTGGGACAGGGAACTGGAAACACCATATATTTT. V is TRBV20-1 and J is TRBJ1-3, with 9 bases fitting TRBD1. The trim removed 3 bases at V and 2 bases at J, leaving 11 bases unmatched. Germline loops: CDR1 DFQATT, CDR2 SNEGSKA (reference sequence). The CDR3 has 17 residues.

This clonotype was counted between two and nine times. The V call is TRBV24-1, the J call TRBJ2-1, with 8 bases that match TRBD2. V was clipped by 1 base and J by 8 bases; unmatched bases: 0. Germline values: CDR1 KGHDR, CDR2 SFDVKD. The CDR3 spans 13 residues. The CDR3 region is CATSDFGGDEQFF. The DNA for the CDR3 is TGTGCCACCAGTGATTTCGGGGGGGATGAGCAGTTCTTC.

This clonotype occurred once. This sequence joins TRBV29-1 and TRBJ2-7; 14 bases map to TRBD2. V gave up 6 bases and J gave up 7 bases; unmatched junction bases: 20. The germline CDR1 and CDR2 sequences are SQVTM and ANQGSEA. CDR3 size: 18 residues. CDR3 amino acids: CSVPGTSGRIVGANEQYF. The CDR3 coding sequence is TGCAGCGTACCCGGGACTAGCGGGAGAATCGTGGGTGCCAATGAGCAGTACTTC.

On this clonotype: Since a much larger clone is just one base distant, this may be a read error. The chain links TRBV20-1 to TRBJ2-5; D may be TRBD2 (6 bases). The CDR3 has 12 residues. The V end lost 7 bases, the J end lost 2 bases, and 11 bases lay between the germline ends. CDR1 is DFQATT, CDR2 SNEGSKA, per germline (reference sequence). The CDR3, as DNA: TGCAGTGGCGGGACGGGACAAGAGACCCAGTACTTC. This encodes CSGGTGQETQYF.

Details on this clonotype: No DNA is shown, since the ends of the CDR3 on it are uncertain; the CDR3 is the one TCRdb lists. The chain employs TRBV12-3 or TRBV12-4 and TRBJ1-5; TRBD1 was called by the table and not checked on the DNA. The length of the CDR3 is 16 amino acids, counting both ends. CDR3 loop: CASSPVRARGNQPQHF.

This CDR3 is CASSLQPAGVSGAYEQYF. CDR3 nucleotides: TGTGCCAGCAGTTTACAGCCAGCGGGAGTTTCAGGGGCCTACGAGCAGTACTTC. The chain recombines TRBV12-3 or TRBV12-4 with TRBJ2-5, with TRBD2 matching over 8 bases. The DNA end lines up better with TRBJ2-7; the J call may be wrong. The CDR3 is 18 residues long.

This clonotype was observed many times. The CDR3 protein is CASSFCEQYF. DNA for the CDR3: TGTGCCAGCAGCTTTTGTGAGCAGTACTTC. The chain combines TRBV7-6 with TRBJ2-7; the D is unclear. Germline CDR1 reads SGHVS; CDR2 reads FNYEAQ. Trimming took off 3 bases at V and 7 bases at J, with 4 bases between the two ends. The length of the CDR3 is 10 residues.

As for this clonotype: A much larger clonotype is one base distant, so this may be a read error. The CDR3 is CASSVRGRPDTQYF. The CDR3 DNA sequence: TGTGCCAGCAGCGTACGTGGACGCCCAGATACGCAGTATTTT. The V and J genes are TRBV11-1 and TRBJ2-3; D unresolved. The CDR3 length is 14 residues. V lost 5 bases to trimming and J lost 4 bases, with 13 bases between them. Germline loops: CDR1 SGHAT, CDR2 FQDESV (reference sequence).

This clonotype was seen many times. J is TRBJ2-3 and V is TRBV18, with D possibly TRBD1 on 5 matching bases. Germline assignment: CDR1 KGHSH and CDR2 LQKENI. V was trimmed by 6 bases and J by 1 base, leaving 14 bases between them. This CDR3 is built from 15 residues. For the CDR3, the DNA is TGTGCCAGCTCCGCCGGGCAGGGCGGCACAGATACGCAGTATTTT. This sequence encodes CASSAGQGGTDTQYF.

This chain joins TRBV20-1 and TRBJ2-1, with a tentative D call TRBD2 (6 bases). CDR1 and CDR2 from the germline V gene are DFQATT and SNEGSKA (reference sequence). With 4 bases removed from V and 2 bases from J, the gap between germline ends came to 6 bases. This CDR3 comprises 12 residues. The CDR3: CSATGAYNEQFF. CDR3 nucleotides: TGCAGTGCTACGGGAGCCTACAATGAGCAGTTCTTC.